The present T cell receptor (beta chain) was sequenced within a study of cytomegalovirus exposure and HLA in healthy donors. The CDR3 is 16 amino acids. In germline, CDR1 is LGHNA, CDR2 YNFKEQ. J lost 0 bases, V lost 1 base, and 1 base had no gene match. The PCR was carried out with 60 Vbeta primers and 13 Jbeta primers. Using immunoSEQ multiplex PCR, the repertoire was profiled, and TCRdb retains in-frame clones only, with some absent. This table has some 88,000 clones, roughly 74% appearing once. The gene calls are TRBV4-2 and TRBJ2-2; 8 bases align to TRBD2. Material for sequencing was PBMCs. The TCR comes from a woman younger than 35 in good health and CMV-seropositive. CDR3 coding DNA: TGTGCCAGCAGCCAAGGCGGGAGGTCGAACACCGGGGAGCTGTTTTTT. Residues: CASSQGGRSNTGELFF.